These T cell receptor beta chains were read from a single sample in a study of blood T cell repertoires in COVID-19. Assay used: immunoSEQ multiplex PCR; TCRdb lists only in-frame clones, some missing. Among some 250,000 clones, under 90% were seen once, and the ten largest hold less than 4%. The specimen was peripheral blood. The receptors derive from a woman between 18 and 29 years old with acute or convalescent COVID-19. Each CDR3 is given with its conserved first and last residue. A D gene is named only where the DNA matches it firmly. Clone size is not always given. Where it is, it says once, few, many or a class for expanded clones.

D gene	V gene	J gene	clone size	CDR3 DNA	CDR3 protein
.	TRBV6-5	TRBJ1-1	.	TGTGCCAGCAGTTACTCTGCCGGGTCGAACACTGAAGCTTTCTTT	CASSYSAGSNTEAFF
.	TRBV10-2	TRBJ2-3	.	TGCGCCAGCAAGCGGGCCCAGCGCACAGATACGCAGTATTTT	CASKRAQRTDTQYF
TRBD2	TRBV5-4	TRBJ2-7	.	TGTGCCAGCAAATTGGCGCTAGCGGGAGCAAGCGAGCAGTACTTC	CASKLALAGASEQYF
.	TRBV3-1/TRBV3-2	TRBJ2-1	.	TGTGCCAGCAGCCCACGACTACTCGGGAATGAGCAGTTCTTC	CASSPRLLGNEQFF
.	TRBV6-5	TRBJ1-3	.	TGTGCCAGCTTGACAGGCTCTGGAAACACCATATATTTT	CASLTGSGNTIYF
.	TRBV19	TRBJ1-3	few	TGTGCCAGTAGTATACCCAGGGTCGATGGAAACACCATATATTTT	CASSIPRVDGNTIYF
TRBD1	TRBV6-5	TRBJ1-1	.	TGTGCCAGCACCCAGGCAGGGGGGATGGCTTTCTTT	CASTQAGGMAFF
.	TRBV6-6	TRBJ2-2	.	TGTGCCAGCACCCCACAGGACACCGGGGAGCTGTTTTTT	CASTPQDTGELFF
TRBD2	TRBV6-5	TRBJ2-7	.	TGTGCCAGCAGTTACTCGCTCCCTAGCGGGAGTCACGAGCAGTACTTC	CASSYSLPSGSHEQYF
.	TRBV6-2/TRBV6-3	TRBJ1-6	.	TGTGCCAGCAGTTCCCAGGGTTATTCACCCCTCCACTTT	CASSSQGYSPLHF
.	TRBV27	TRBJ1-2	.	TGTGCCAGCAGTTTAACTGCTTTTGGGCATCAAGCTAACTATGGCTACACCTTC	CASSLTAFGHQANYGYTF
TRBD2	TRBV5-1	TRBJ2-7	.	TGCGCCAGCAGCTCCGGGACTAGCGGGAAGAACGAGCAGTACTTC	CASSSGTSGKNEQYF
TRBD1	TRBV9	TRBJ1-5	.	TGTGCCAGCAGCGTAGGACAGGGGGGAGATCAGCCCCAGCATTTT	CASSVGQGGDQPQHF
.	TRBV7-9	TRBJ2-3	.	TGTGCCAGCAGCCCCACAGTGGGCGGGATGAGAGATACGCAGTATTTT	CASSPTVGGMRDTQYF
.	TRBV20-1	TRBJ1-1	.	TGCAGTGCCTCCGGGGGTGAAGCTTTCTTT	CSASGGEAFF
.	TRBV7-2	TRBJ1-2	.	TGTGCCAGCAGCTTAGTATCGGGGGACTATGGCTACACCTTC	CASSLVSGDYGYTF
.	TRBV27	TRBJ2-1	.	TGTGCCAGCAGTTTAAAGGATGGGGCAGCCTCCTACAATGAGCAGTTCTTC	CASSLKDGAASYNEQFF
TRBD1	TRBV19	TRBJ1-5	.	TGTGCCACCTCGACAGGGGCCAACAATCAGCCCCAGCATTTT	CATSTGANNQPQHF
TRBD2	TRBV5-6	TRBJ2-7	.	TGTGCCAGCAGCTTGGTGACTAGCGGCTTTTACGAGCAGTACTTC	CASSLVTSGFYEQYF
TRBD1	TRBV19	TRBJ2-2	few	TGTGCCAGTACCCCGGGACAGGTTCACACCGGGGAGCTGTTTTTT	CASTPGQVHTGELFF
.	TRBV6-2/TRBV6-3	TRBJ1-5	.	TGTGCCAGCAGTTACGGGGACTCGAGCAATCAGCCCCAGCATTTT	CASSYGDSSNQPQHF
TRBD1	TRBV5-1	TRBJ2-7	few	TGCGCCAGCCGAGACAGGGGAATGGGACCTGGTTCCCACGAGCAGTACTTC	CASRDRGMGPGSHEQYF